This T cell receptor beta chain was sequenced during a study of tumor-infiltrating lymphocytes in primary liver carcinoma. Broader study findings: Because of bulk unsorted sampling, CD4+ and CD8+ repertoires were not subjected to comparison.

Unsorted whole blood yielded blood RNA, and germline DNA was extracted as well. In advance of surgery, around 4 milliliters of peripheral blood were collected. TCR beta cDNA was reverse-transcribed from roughly 520 ng of total RNA. The reaction used a constant-region primer and ProtoScript II reverse transcriptase. Sequencing libraries for TCR beta derived from three nested multiplex PCR rounds that used slightly modified ARM-PCR. Amplification in the first two PCR rounds was performed using TRBV1-TRBV30 forward primers and a C-beta reverse primer for approximately 10 cycles each. From the multiplex PCR reads, TCRdb called clonotypes with MiXCR, one entry per CDR3 protein. The sample shows fewer than 400,000 distinct CDR3 sequences, 45% to 70% of them seen only once. Remarks on this clonotype: Its antigen is undetermined.

Germline V gene sequence: CDR1 LNHDA, CDR2 SQIVND (reference sequence). The CDR3 is 13 amino acids. V dropped 10 bases and J dropped 7; count of bases not matched to a gene: 9. The chain uses TRBV19 and TRBJ1-5; 8 bases agree with TRBD1. The sequence was collected from a woman in her twenties or thirties with primary liver carcinoma and hepatitis B virus infection. Specimen: peripheral blood. The CDR3 loop reads CAISTGGRQPQHF. DNA for the CDR3: TGTGCCATTTCTACAGGGGGTAGGCAGCCCCAGCATTTT.